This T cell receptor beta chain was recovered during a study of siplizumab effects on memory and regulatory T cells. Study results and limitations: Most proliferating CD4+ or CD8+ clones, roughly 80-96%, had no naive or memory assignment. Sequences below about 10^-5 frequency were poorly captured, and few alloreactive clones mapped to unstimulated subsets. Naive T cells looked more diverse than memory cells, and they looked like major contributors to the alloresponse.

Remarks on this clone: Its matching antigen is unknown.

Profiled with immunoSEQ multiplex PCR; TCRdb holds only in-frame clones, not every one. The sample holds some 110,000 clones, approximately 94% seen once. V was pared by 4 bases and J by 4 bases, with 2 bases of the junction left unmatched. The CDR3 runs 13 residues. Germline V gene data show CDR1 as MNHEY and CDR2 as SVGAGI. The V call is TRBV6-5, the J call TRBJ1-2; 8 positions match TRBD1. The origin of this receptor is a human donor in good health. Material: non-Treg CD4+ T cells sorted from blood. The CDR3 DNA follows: TGTGCCAGCAGTTTCAGGGGGCCCTATGGCTACACCTTC. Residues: CASSFRGPYGYTF.